One and the same sample provided the 18 T cell receptor beta chains below, sequenced in a study of molecular identifiers for immune sequencing clone quantification. TCRdb called the PCR reads again in MiXCR, with one record for every CDR3 protein. The top ten clones hold 0.6% to 0.9% of a sample with 90,000 or so distinct CDR3 sequences, 20% to 25% of them seen once. Sequenced sample: naive CD8+ T cells from blood, with Jurkat cell RNA spiked in. As for subset: FACS-sorted CD8+CD4-CCR7+CD45RA+ naive T cells. The origin of the receptors is a human donor in good health. Some libraries in this study had Jurkat cell RNA spiked in.

This clonotype was detected many times. The V gene is TRBV19, the J gene TRBJ1-1; D is possibly TRBD1 (5 bases). V lost 3 bases and J lost 4, with 9 bases in between. The CDR3 loop spans 13 amino acids. The germline V gene encodes CDR1 LNHDA and CDR2 SQIVND (reference sequence). CDR3: CASSIGGSTEAFF. DNA for the CDR3: TGTGCCAGTAGTATCGGGGGTTCCACTGAAGCTTTCTTT.

About this clonotype itself: Mismatch with germline at one junction end may stem from a read error. The chain has TRBV9 and TRBJ2-2; TRBD1 matches at 8 bases. The CDR3 covers 15 residues. CDR1 and CDR2 from the germline V gene are SGDLS and YYNGEE. CDR3 nucleotides: TGTGCCAGCAGCGTGGACAGGGTGAACACCGGGGAGCCGTTTTTT. It yields the protein CASSVDRVNTGEPFF.

This rearrangement joins TRBV2 to TRBJ2-5, with 15 nucleotides matching TRBD2. The germline V gene encodes CDR1 SNHLY and CDR2 FYNNEI. J gave up 4 bases and V 5 bases, and 2 bases lay outside the gene matches. The CDR3 has 15 residues. CDR3 region: CASSTGLAGGETQYF. For the CDR3, the DNA is TGTGCCAGCAGTACGGGACTAGCGGGAGGAGAGACCCAGTACTTC.

This clonotype was detected only a few times. The chain has TRBV6-1 and TRBJ2-7, with a tentative D call TRBD2 (5 bases). This CDR3 contains 15 residues. V gave up 4 bases and J gave up 2 bases, with 15 bases separating them. The germline gives CDR1 MNHNS, CDR2 SASEGT. The CDR3 region is CASSGTKSGTYEQYF. The CDR3 coding sequence is TGTGCCAGCAGTGGAACTAAAAGCGGTACCTACGAGCAGTACTTC.

As to this clonotype: The junction departs from germline at one end; a sequencing error may be responsible. The V gene is TRBV9, the J gene TRBJ2-7; 8 nucleotides line up with TRBD2. Germline V gene sequence: CDR1 SGDLS, CDR2 YYNGEE. The CDR3 length is 15 residues. The CDR3: CASSPRLAISYGQYF. CDR3 nucleotide sequence: TGTGCCAGCAGCCCCAGACTAGCGATCAGCTACGGGCAGTACTTC.

There are a few counts of this clonotype. The rearrangement links TRBV5-4 to TRBJ1-3; D gene unclear. This CDR3 has 13 amino acids. Trimming left V 0 bases short and J 8 bases short, with 9 bases between. Germline V gives CDR1 SGHNT, CDR2 YYREEE (reference sequence). The CDR3 protein is CASSLAPQDTIYF. The CDR3 nucleotides read TGTGCCAGCAGCTTGGCCCCCCAGGACACCATATATTTT.

This clonotype was seen just once. Being one base from a much bigger clone, this may be a read error. The gene calls are TRBV7-9 and TRBJ1-6; possibly TRBD1 for D (5 bases). CDR3 size: 17 residues. Germline V gene data show CDR1 as SEHNR and CDR2 as FQNEAQ (reference sequence). Trimming took 1 base from V and 0 from J, leaving 10 bases between them. The CDR3 nucleotides read TGTGCCAGCAGCTTAGACCCCGGGGGCTCCTATAATTCACCCCTCCACTTT. It yields the protein CASSLDPGGSYNSPLHF.

The chain is built from TRBV20-1 and TRBJ1-1; 8 bases align to TRBD1. This CDR3 is built from 15 residues. The V gene's germline CDR1 is DFQATT and CDR2 SNEGSKA (reference sequence). J lost 4 bases, V lost 3 bases, and 10 bases had no gene match. The CDR3 is CSARDFQGATTEAFF. The CDR3 DNA follows: TGCAGTGCTAGGGATTTTCAGGGGGCTACCACTGAAGCTTTCTTT.

This clonotype was counted only a few times. DNA for the CDR3: TGTGCCAGCAGCCAAGATGGGCGAAGCGGGAGTCGGGGTGAGCAGTTCTTC. It translates to CASSQDGRSGSRGEQFF. This chain links TRBV3-1 with TRBJ2-1; 8 bases are shared with TRBD2. Germline CDR1 LGHDT, CDR2 YNNKEL (reference sequence). J gave up 9 bases and V 0 bases, and 13 bases lay outside the gene matches. This CDR3 region has 17 residues.

This clonotype was observed many times. V and J are TRBV30 and TRBJ2-7, with TRBD1 matching 8 bases. V lost 2 bases and J lost 4; bases outside the gene matches: 1. Germline loops: CDR1 GTSNPN, CDR2 SVGIG (reference sequence). There are 12 residues in the CDR3. The CDR3 here is CAWSYRGYEQYF. The CDR3 bases are TGTGCCTGGAGTTACAGGGGGTACGAGCAGTACTTC.

The chain is built from TRBV27 and TRBJ2-5; 10 bases line up with TRBD2. V was pared by 4 bases and J by 6 bases, with 8 bases of the junction left unmatched. The CDR3 length is 15 residues. From germline, CDR1 is MNHEY and CDR2 SMNVEV (reference sequence). CDR3 bases: TGTGCCAGCAGTTATCAGGGTAGCGGGAGGCAGACCCAGTACTTC. Its translation: CASSYQGSGRQTQYF.

This clonotype was recorded many times. The rearrangement uses TRBV4-3 and TRBJ1-1; 9 bases agree with TRBD1. Losses at the gene ends were 2 bases for V and 4 bases for J; bases not matched to a gene: 11. This CDR3 comprises 17 residues. Per germline, CDR1 LGHNA and CDR2 YSLEER. CDR3 nucleotide sequence: TGCGCCAGCAGCCAAAATCCGGGACAGGGCCTCGGCACTGAAGCTTTCTTT. Its protein is CASSQNPGQGLGTEAFF.

This clonotype was picked up many times. The chain carries TRBV29-1 and TRBJ2-7, with no clear D. V was shortened by 4 bases and J by 1 base, with 11 bases between the two germline ends. This CDR3 comprises 13 residues. The V gene's germline CDR1 is SQVTM and CDR2 ANQGSEA. CDR3 amino acids: CSVGQYGSYEQYF. In DNA, the CDR3 is TGCAGCGTTGGACAATACGGGTCCTACGAGCAGTACTTC.

This clonotype was recorded at least ten times. The chain couples TRBV28 to TRBJ2-5; tentative D call: TRBD1 (6 bases). The CDR3 runs 15 residues. V lost 5 bases and J lost 7, with 20 bases in between. The germline V gene has CDR1 MDHEN and CDR2 SYDVKM. The CDR3, as DNA: TGTGCCAGCAGTCTAACCCCCGACAGGATCGGGACCCAGTACTTC. Translating it yields CASSLTPDRIGTQYF.

The gene calls are TRBV28 and TRBJ2-7, with D unclear. The CDR3 is 12 residues long. The germline CDR1 and CDR2 sequences are MDHEN and SYDVKM. V gave up 5 bases and J gave up 5 bases, with 10 bases separating them. The CDR3 coding sequence is TGTGCCAGCAGTCCACCCCTCGACGAGCAGTACTTC. Its translation: CASSPPLDEQYF.

V is TRBV7-9 and J is TRBJ2-7; no clear D. CDR1 is SEHNR and CDR2 is FQNEAQ in the germline V gene (reference sequence). Trimming shortened V by 1 base and J by 3 bases, and 7 bases separated the two germline ends. CDR3 size: 13 residues. The CDR3 sequence is CASSLGRDYEQYF. For the CDR3, the DNA is TGTGCCAGCAGCTTAGGCCGAGACTACGAGCAGTACTTC.

Concerning this clonotype: With a much larger clone just one base away, this may be a read error. This chain links TRBV28 with TRBJ1-1; TRBD1 aligns across 11 bases. V shed 6 bases and J 4 bases; nucleotides not matched to a gene: 7. This CDR3 spans 15 amino acids. Germline values: CDR1 MDHEN, CDR2 SYDVKM. CDR3 sequence reads: CASRWDRGSITEAFF. CDR3 DNA: TGTGCCAGCAGATGGGACAGGGGGTCGATCACTGAAGCTTTCTTT. The full variable domain, rest sourced from reference TRBV28 and TRBJ1-1, is DVKVTQSSRYLVKRTGEKVFLECVQDMDHENMFWYRQDPGLGLRLIYFSYDVKMKEKGDIPEGYSVSREKKERFSLILESASTNQTSMYLCASRWDRGSITEAFFGQGTRLTVV.

V gene TRBV20-1 combines with J gene TRBJ2-7; TRBD2 aligns across 9 bases. J lost 0 bases, V lost 0 bases, and 3 bases had no gene match. There are 15 residues in the CDR3. Germline V lookup: CDR1 DFQATT, CDR2 SNEGSKA (reference sequence). The CDR3 DNA sequence: TGCAGTGCTAGAGACCCTAGCGGGAACTCCTACGAGCAGTACTTC. This gives the protein CSARDPSGNSYEQYF.